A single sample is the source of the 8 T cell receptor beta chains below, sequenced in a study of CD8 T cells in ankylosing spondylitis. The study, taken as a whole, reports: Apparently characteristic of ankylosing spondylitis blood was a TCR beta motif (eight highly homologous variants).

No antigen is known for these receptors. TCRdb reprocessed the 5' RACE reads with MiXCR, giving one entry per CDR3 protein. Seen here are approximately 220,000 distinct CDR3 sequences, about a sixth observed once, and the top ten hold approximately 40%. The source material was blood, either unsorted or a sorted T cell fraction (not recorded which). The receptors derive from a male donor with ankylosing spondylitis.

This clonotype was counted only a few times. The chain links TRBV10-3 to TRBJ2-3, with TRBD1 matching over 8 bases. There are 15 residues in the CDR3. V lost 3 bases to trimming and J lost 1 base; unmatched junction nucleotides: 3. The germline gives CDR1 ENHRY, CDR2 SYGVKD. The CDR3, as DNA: TGTGCCATCAGTGAACCGGACAGGGGCACAGATACGCAGTATTTT. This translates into CAISEPDRGTDTQYF.

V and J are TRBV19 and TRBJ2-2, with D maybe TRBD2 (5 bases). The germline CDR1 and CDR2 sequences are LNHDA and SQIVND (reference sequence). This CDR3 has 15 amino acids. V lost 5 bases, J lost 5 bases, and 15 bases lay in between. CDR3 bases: TGTGCCAGTAGTCAACCTCTACCGGGGACCGGGGAGCTGTTTTTT. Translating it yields CASSQPLPGTGELFF. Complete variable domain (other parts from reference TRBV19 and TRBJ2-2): DGGITQSPKYLFRKEGQNVTLSCEQNLNHDAMYWYRQDPGQGLRLIYYSQIVNDFQKGDIAEGYSVSREKKESFPLTVTSAQKNPTAFYLCASSQPLPGTGELFFGEGSRLTVL.

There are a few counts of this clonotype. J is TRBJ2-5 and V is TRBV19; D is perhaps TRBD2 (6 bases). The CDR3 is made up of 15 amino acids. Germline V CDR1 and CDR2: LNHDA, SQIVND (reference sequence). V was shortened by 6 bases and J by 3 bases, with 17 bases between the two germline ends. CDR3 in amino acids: CASRSLRVAEETQYF. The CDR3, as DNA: TGTGCCAGTAGGAGCCTAAGGGTAGCGGAAGAGACCCAGTACTTC.

The CDR3 is CASSWEPGLAGTDTQYF. CDR3 DNA sequence: TGTGCCAGCAGCTGGGAACCGGGACTAGCGGGGACAGATACGCAGTATTTT. V is TRBV7-6 and J is TRBJ2-3, with TRBD2 matching 13 bases. V was pared by 4 bases and J by 3 bases, with 7 bases of the junction left unmatched. Germline CDR1 is SGHVS and CDR2 is FNYEAQ. The CDR3 is 17 residues long.

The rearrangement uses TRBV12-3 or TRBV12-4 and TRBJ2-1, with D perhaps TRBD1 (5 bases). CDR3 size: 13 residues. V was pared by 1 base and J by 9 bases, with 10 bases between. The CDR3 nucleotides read TGTGCCAGCAGTTTAGATTTAGGGGTTGAGCAGTTCTTC. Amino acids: CASSLDLGVEQFF.

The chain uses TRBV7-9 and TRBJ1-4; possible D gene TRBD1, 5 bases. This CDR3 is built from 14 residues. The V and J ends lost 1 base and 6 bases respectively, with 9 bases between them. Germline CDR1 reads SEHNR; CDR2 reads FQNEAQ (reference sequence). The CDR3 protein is CASSLGGADEKLFF. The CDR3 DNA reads TGTGCCAGCAGCTTAGGGGGCGCGGATGAAAAACTGTTTTTT.

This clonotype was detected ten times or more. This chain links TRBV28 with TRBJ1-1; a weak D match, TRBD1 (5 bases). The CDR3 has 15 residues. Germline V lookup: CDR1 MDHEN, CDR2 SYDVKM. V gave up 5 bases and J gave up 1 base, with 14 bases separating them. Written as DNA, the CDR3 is TGTGCCAGCAGTCCCCGGGAGGGGAGGAACACTGAAGCTTTCTTT. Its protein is CASSPREGRNTEAFF.

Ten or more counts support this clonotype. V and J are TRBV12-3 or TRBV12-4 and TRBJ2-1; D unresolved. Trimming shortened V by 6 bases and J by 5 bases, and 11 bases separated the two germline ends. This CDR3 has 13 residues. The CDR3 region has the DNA TGTGCCAGCAGCTACGAACCGGACAATGAGCAGTTCTTC. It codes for CASSYEPDNEQFF.